Listed below are T cell receptor beta chains from one sample, sequenced in a study of cytomegalovirus exposure and HLA in healthy donors. Clones were sequenced by immunoSEQ multiplex PCR, and TCRdb holds only the in-frame ones, with some missing. The table records about 190,000 clones, about four fifths of them present only once. Sample: PBMCs. Source of these receptors: a woman between 50 and 59 years old in good health and CMV-seropositive. CDR3s include the opening cysteine and the closing phenylalanine or tryptophan. A D gene is named only where the DNA matches it firmly. Part of the rows lack a size; the others show once, few, many or a class for expanded clones.

TRBD1,16,TRBV9,TRBJ2-7,NA,TGTGCCAGCAGCGTAGAGGTGACAGGGGGCGCCTACGAGCAGTACTTC,CASSVEVTGGAYEQYF
TRBD1,15,TRBV18,TRBJ1-1,NA,TGTGCCAGCTCACCACCCTCGGACAGGTACACTGAAGCTTTCTTT,CASSPPSDRYTEAFF
TRBD1,15,TRBV5-6,TRBJ2-2,NA,TGTGCCAGCAGCGCGGGACAGGGGGCCACCGGGGAGCTGTTTTTT,CASSAGQGATGELFF
NA,13,TRBV7-2,TRBJ2-2,NA,TGTGCCAGCAGCTCCTCGAACACCGGGGAGCTGTTTTTT,CASSSSNTGELFF
TRBD1,16,TRBV2,TRBJ1-4,NA,TGTGCCAGCACCCTGAACCCCAGGGGGCAGGGGGAAAAACTGTTTTTT,CASTLNPRGQGEKLFF
TRBD1,13,TRBV2,TRBJ1-3,NA,TGTGCCAGCGCAGGGGGCTCTGGAAACACCATATATTTT,CASAGGSGNTIYF
NA,15,TRBV7-9,TRBJ1-1,NA,TGTGCCAGCAGCTTTTACAGGACAATGAACACTGAAGCTTTCTTT,CASSFYRTMNTEAFF
TRBD2,16,TRBV9,TRBJ2-5,NA,TGTGCCAGCAGCGTAGATCCGGGGGGGCCGGGAGAGACCCAGTACTTC,CASSVDPGGPGETQYF
TRBD1,13,TRBV19,TRBJ2-7,NA,TGTGCCAGTAGTACCACAGGGGACTACGAGCAGTACTTC,CASSTTGDYEQYF
NA,13,TRBV2,TRBJ1-1,NA,TGTGCCAGCAGGACGGCGGGTAACACTGAAGCTTTCTTT,CASRTAGNTEAFF
NA,14,TRBV18,TRBJ2-7,NA,TGTGCCAGCTCCCTTCGAGGTGACGCCTACGAGCAGTACTTC,CASSLRGDAYEQYF
NA,12,TRBV10-3,TRBJ2-3,NA,TGTGCCATCAGTGAAACGGGGGAACGCCAGTATTTT,CAISETGERQYF
TRBD1,15,TRBV6-5,TRBJ1-2,NA,TGTGCCAGCAGACGGACAGGGGGCGTTGGCTATGGCTACACCTTC,CASRRTGGVGYGYTF
TRBD1,14,TRBV4-2,TRBJ1-6,NA,TGTGCCAGCAGCTACCGGGACAGGAATTCACCCCTCCACTTT,CASSYRDRNSPLHF
NA,16,TRBV5-6,TRBJ2-1,NA,TGTGCCAGCAGCTTCGGGGACACCGGTTTCTACAATGAGCAGTTCTTC,CASSFGDTGFYNEQFF
TRBD1,17,TRBV5-8,TRBJ2-5,once,TGTGCCAGCAGCTTGGTCCCTCCCGGGACAGGGAAAGAGACCCAGTACTTC,CASSLVPPGTGKETQYF
NA,11,TRBV7-9,TRBJ2-3,NA,TGTGCCAGCACCCTCTTAGATACGCAGTATTTT,CASTLLDTQYF
NA,12,TRBV6-1,TRBJ2-7,NA,TGTGCCAGCAGCAGACTAGCCTACGAGCAGTACTTC,CASSRLAYEQYF
TRBD1,17,TRBV27,TRBJ2-3,NA,TGTGCCAGCAGTCCAGGGGGGACAGGGTTGGGTACAGATACGCAGTATTTT,CASSPGGTGLGTDTQYF
TRBD1,16,TRBV6-6,TRBJ1-5,NA,TGTGCCAGCAGTTCCAACGGCGTGACAGGGAATCAGCCCCAGCATTTT,CASSSNGVTGNQPQHF
NA,15,TRBV11-3,TRBJ2-3,NA,TGTGCCAGCAGCTTAGGGGGGGAAAAAGCAGATACGCAGTATTTT,CASSLGGEKADTQYF
NA,15,TRBV27,TRBJ1-1,few,TGTGCCAGCAGCCTCATATCGGGTTTGAACACTGAAGCTTTCTTT,CASSLISGLNTEAFF
TRBD2,14,TRBV6-5,TRBJ2-7,few,TGTGCCAGCAGCAACGGGGGGGCTTTTTACGAGCAGTACTTC,CASSNGGAFYEQYF
NA,14,TRBV10-2,TRBJ1-6,once,TGCGCCAGCGTCGCGACAGGTTTAGATTCACCCCTCCACTTT,CASVATGLDSPLHF
TRBD1,13,TRBV19,TRBJ2-7,NA,TGTGCCAGTAGTTGGCAGGGGGCTTACGAGCAGTACTTC,CASSWQGAYEQYF
TRBD1,15,TRBV5-1,TRBJ1-2,NA,TGCGCCAGCAGCTTAACCGGGACAGGGGGGTTTGGCTACACCTTC,CASSLTGTGGFGYTF
TRBD2,15,TRBV7-2,TRBJ2-7,NA,TGTGCCAGCAACCTCCAAGCGGGGGGGCTTTACGAGCAGTACTTC,CASNLQAGGLYEQYF
NA,15,TRBV2,TRBJ1-5,NA,TGTGCCAGCAGTATGACAGGTACGGGCAATCAGCCCCAGCATTTT,CASSMTGTGNQPQHF
TRBD1,14,TRBV2,TRBJ2-7,NA,TGTGCCAGCAATAGTGGGACAGGATCTTACGAGCAGTACTTC,CASNSGTGSYEQYF
NA,13,TRBV7-6,TRBJ1-1,NA,TGTGCCAGCAGCTCAGACAGTAACACTGAAGCTTTCTTT,CASSSDSNTEAFF
NA,16,TRBV9,TRBJ2-2,NA,TGTGCCAGCAGCTTAGAGCCAGGAACGAACACCGGGGAGCTGTTTTTT,CASSLEPGTNTGELFF
TRBD1,16,TRBV27,TRBJ1-1,NA,TGTGCCAGCAGTGGCCGAAGGCAGGGGGGGAACACTGAAGCTTTCTTT,CASSGRRQGGNTEAFF
NA,14,TRBV7-8,TRBJ2-7,NA,TGTGCCAGCAGTAAACGTGACAGCTCGCCCGAGCAGTACTTC,CASSKRDSSPEQYF
NA,16,TRBV6-1,TRBJ1-1,NA,TGTGCCAGCAGTGCCGGGACAACGTACATGAACACTGAAGCTTTCTTT,CASSAGTTYMNTEAFF
NA,16,TRBV5-1,TRBJ1-6,NA,TGCGCCAGCAGCTTGATTGGGACATTAGATAATTCACCCCTCCACTTT,CASSLIGTLDNSPLHF
NA,14,TRBV2,TRBJ1-2,NA,TGTGCCAGCGCGAGCCGGGCGGGAAACTATGGCTACACCTTC,CASASRAGNYGYTF
TRBD1,14,TRBV5-1,TRBJ2-7,NA,TGCGCCAGCAGCTCGGGACAGGGGGCTTACGAGCAGTACTTC,CASSSGQGAYEQYF
TRBD1,14,TRBV28,TRBJ1-5,few,TGTGCCAGCAGGTCTACCCTCGGGACAGGGGCTCAGCATTTT,CASRSTLGTGAQHF
TRBD1,13,TRBV7-8,TRBJ1-2,NA,TGTGCCAGCAGCTTGACAGGGGTGGATGGCTACACCTTC,CASSLTGVDGYTF
TRBD2,14,TRBV7-2,TRBJ2-1,NA,TGTGCCAGCAGCTTGGGGACTAACCGCAATGAGCAGTTCTTC,CASSLGTNRNEQFF
NA,15,TRBV15,TRBJ1-3,NA,TGTGCCACCAGTTCCGGCAGGGGCTCTGGAAACACCATATATTTT,CATSSGRGSGNTIYF
NA,14,TRBV9,TRBJ1-2,NA,TGTGCCAGCAGCGTAGCTACCTATAACTATGGCTACACCTTC,CASSVATYNYGYTF
NA,12,TRBV27,TRBJ2-3,NA,TGTGCCAGCCGTATCTCCACAGATACGCAGTATTTT,CASRISTDTQYF
NA,13,TRBV12-5,TRBJ2-4,NA,TGTGCTAGTGGTCCCTCAGGGATTAACATTCAGTACTTC,CASGPSGINIQYF
TRBD1,13,TRBV7-2,TRBJ1-2,NA,TGTGCCAGCAGCAGAGAGACAGGGGATGGCTACACCTTC,CASSRETGDGYTF
NA,15,TRBV21-1,TRBJ2-7,NA,TGTGCCAGCAGCAAAGGGGGGCAGAGGCTCTGCGAGCAGTACTTC,CASSKGGQRLCEQYF